The T cell receptor (beta chain) described here comes from a study of cytomegalovirus exposure and HLA in healthy donors. 13 Jbeta primers and 60 Vbeta primers were used for the PCR. Using immunoSEQ multiplex PCR, the repertoire was profiled, and TCRdb retains in-frame clones only, with some absent. Of some 91,000 clones detected, 60% to 80% appear once; the ten largest clones hold about 3.3%. Germline V gene lookup returns CDR1 SGDLS and CDR2 YYNGEE. The CDR3 is 17 residues long. The junction had 8 bases not matched to a gene; V was cut back by 0 bases and J by 4 bases. Sequenced material: PBMCs. The receptor's source is a man in his forties in good health and CMV-seronegative. This chain uses TRBV9 with TRBJ2-2, with TRBD1 matching over 8 bases. CDR3 nucleotide sequence: TGTGCCAGCAGCGTAGCTCGGACAGGGCCGGGCACCGGGGAGCTGTTTTTT. Encoded protein: CASSVARTGPGTGELFF.